This T cell receptor beta chain was sequenced during a study of shared clonotypes between healthy human individuals. Study-level results: Few donors limited the genetic and exposure-history diversity represented.

Naive CD8 cells lacked CD45RO, underwent positive selection for CCR7 and left out terminally differentiated effector memory CD45RA+ cells. Sorted-subset replicate PCR reactions contained around 220 ng DNA, corresponding to about 30,000 T cell genomes. Clones were sequenced by immunoSEQ multiplex PCR, and TCRdb holds only the in-frame ones, with some missing. This repertoire shows about 2.1 million clones, around 93% found once; its top ten account for roughly 1.8%. Turning to this clone: Its specificity is unknown.

Specimen: naive CD8+ T cells from PBMCs. The source of this sequence is a man younger than 35 in good health. Some clones in this sample may be carry-over from other donors' samples.

The CDR3 protein is CSVGQGPMNTEAFF. The DNA of the CDR3 is TGCAGCGTGGGACAGGGACCTATGAACACTGAAGCTTTCTTT. The chain uses TRBV29-1 and TRBJ1-1, with 9 nucleotides matching TRBD1. The length of the CDR3 is 14 residues. The V segment lost 6 bases and the J segment 0 bases; nucleotides outside the gene matches: 5. The germline V gene has CDR1 SQVTM and CDR2 ANQGSEA.